The next 15 T cell receptor beta chains were all read from a single sample in a study of shared clonotypes between healthy human individuals. Here immunoSEQ multiplex PCR was the method, and the copy in TCRdb shows in-frame clones only, minus some. Of a few hundred thousand clones in the sample, 96% are singletons; the top ten hold about 0.32%. The sample consisted of memory CD8+ T cells sorted from blood. The sample's subset: CD45RO+ cells pooled with CCR7-negative TemRA cells. The receptor set was obtained from a man aged 25 to 40 in good health.

V gene TRBV7-9 combines with J gene TRBJ2-1, with 10 positions matching TRBD1. This CDR3 comprises 16 residues. The junction had 5 bases not matched to a gene; V was cut back by 6 bases and J by 0 bases. Germline values: CDR1 SEHNR, CDR2 FQNEAQ (reference sequence). The CDR3 sequence: CASSQRTGGSYNEQFF. In nucleotides, the CDR3 is TGTGCCAGCAGTCAGAGGACAGGGGGCTCCTACAATGAGCAGTTCTTC.

The chain uses TRBV28 and TRBJ2-7; D uncertain. CDR1 MDHEN and CDR2 SYDVKM come from the germline V gene. The V and J ends lost 7 bases and 4 bases respectively, with 14 bases between them. This CDR3 has 13 residues. The CDR3 here is CASIRTRPYEQYF. As DNA, the CDR3 is TGTGCCAGCATCAGGACGCGACCATACGAGCAGTACTTC.

This chain joins TRBV28 and TRBJ2-7, with TRBD2 matching over 8 bases. Germline V CDR1 and CDR2: MDHEN, SYDVKM. The CDR3 loop spans 16 amino acids. V dropped 6 bases and J dropped 7; count of bases not matched to a gene: 17. This CDR3 reads CASRPTSGSQWREQYF. The CDR3, as DNA: TGTGCCAGCAGACCTACTAGCGGCTCACAATGGAGGGAGCAGTACTTC.

The chain recombines TRBV7-6 with TRBJ2-1, with 8 nucleotides matching TRBD2. CDR1 and CDR2 (germline): SGHVS, FNYEAQ. V shed 0 bases and J 5 bases; nucleotides not matched to a gene: 9. The CDR3 runs to 17 residues. CDR3 nucleotides: TGTGCCAGCAGCTTAGCGAAGGGCGGGAGGATCCACAATGAGCAGTTCTTC. Protein product: CASSLAKGGRIHNEQFF.

J is TRBJ2-2 and V is TRBV7-3; TRBD2 matches 8 bases. CDR1 SGHTA and CDR2 FQGTGA come from the germline V gene. The CDR3 contains 13 residues. Trimming removed 3 bases from V and 6 bases from J; junction bases left unmatched: 0. CDR3 amino acids: CASSLTSAGELFF. DNA of the CDR3: TGTGCCAGCAGCTTGACTAGCGCCGGGGAGCTGTTTTTT. The variable domain in full, with the rest retrieved from reference TRBV7-3 and TRBJ2-2, is GAGVSQTPSNKVTEKGKYVELRCDPISGHTALYWYRQSLGQGPEFLIYFQGTGAADDSGLPNDRFFAVRPEGSVSTLKIQRTERGDSAVYLCASSLTSAGELFFGEGSRLTVL.

The rearrangement joins TRBV15 to TRBJ2-1, with TRBD2 identical over 14 bases. Germline CDR1 LNHNV, CDR2 YYDKDF (reference sequence). The CDR3 is 18 amino acids. J was trimmed by 4 bases and V by 3 bases; bases with no gene match: 8. This CDR3 is CATSSNLGLAGVYNEQFF. The CDR3 DNA follows: TGTGCCACCAGCAGCAACCTGGGACTAGCGGGAGTTTACAATGAGCAGTTCTTC.

This chain connects TRBV9 to TRBJ2-1; D is uncertain. CDR1 SGDLS and CDR2 YYNGEE come from the germline V gene. The V gene lost 4 bases and the J gene lost 4 bases, with 18 bases spanning the gap. The CDR3 has 16 residues. The CDR3 DNA reads TGTGCCAGCAGCCCACGGACGTCTAATCTTTACAATGAGCAGTTCTTC. It translates to CASSPRTSNLYNEQFF.

In DNA form, the CDR3 reads TGTGCCTGGAGGAACGGGGGAACGCAGTATTTT. It is translated as CAWRNGGTQYF. V gene TRBV30 combines with J gene TRBJ2-3; perhaps TRBD2 as D (6 bases). The germline V gene has CDR1 GTSNPN and CDR2 SVGIG (reference sequence). This CDR3 is 11 amino acids long. V was shortened by 3 bases and J by 9 bases, with 10 bases between the two germline ends.

Regarding this clone: The same CDR3 is also encoded by other DNA sequences in this sample. V gene TRBV7-3 combines with J gene TRBJ2-1, with 7 bases lining up with TRBD2. Germline V lookup: CDR1 SGHTA, CDR2 FQGTGA. The CDR3 runs 14 residues. The V and J ends lost 0 bases and 4 bases, in that order; junction bases with no gene match: 0. CDR3 in amino acids: CASSLTGGYNEQFF. In DNA form, the CDR3 reads TGTGCCAGCAGCTTAACCGGGGGGTACAATGAGCAGTTCTTC.

The chain employs TRBV14 and TRBJ1-2; D ambiguous. The CDR3 has 14 residues. V was clipped by 8 bases and J by 4 bases, with 17 bases between them. Germline assignment: CDR1 SGHDN and CDR2 FVKESK. CDR3 sequence: CASSPYDGPYGYTF. Here the CDR3 DNA reads TGTGCCAGCTCTCCTTATGACGGGCCCTATGGCTACACCTTC.

This chain joins TRBV30 and TRBJ1-4; TRBD1 matches 7 bases. The CDR3 is 13 amino acids. Germline V lookup: CDR1 GTSNPN, CDR2 SVGIG (reference sequence). V lost 7 bases and J lost 8; bases outside the gene matches: 10. This chain's CDR3 is CAYVRQGREKLFF. Written as DNA, the CDR3 is TGTGCCTACGTCCGACAGGGTCGGGAAAAACTGTTTTTT.

The rearrangement joins TRBV6-1 to TRBJ1-5; 9 positions match TRBD1. V was clipped by 7 bases and J by 5 bases; unmatched bases: 6. Germline V gene data show CDR1 as MNHNS and CDR2 as SASEGT. This CDR3 has 14 residues. The CDR3 loop is CASIRDRAYQPQHF. CDR3 DNA sequence: TGTGCCAGCATTCGGGACAGGGCCTATCAGCCCCAGCATTTT.

This chain joins TRBV4-1 and TRBJ2-1, with 11 nucleotides matching TRBD2. V shed 0 bases and J 7 bases; nucleotides not matched to a gene: 5. CDR3 length equals 16 residues. CDR1 is MGHRA and CDR2 is YSYEKL in the germline V gene. The CDR3 nucleotides are TGCGCCAGCAGCCAAGAACTAGCGGGAGAGCTAAATGAGCAGTTCTTC. Its protein is CASSQELAGELNEQFF.

The chain carries TRBV4-1 and TRBJ2-2; 8 bases fit TRBD2. The germline gives CDR1 MGHRA, CDR2 YSYEKL. This CDR3 has 15 amino acids. The junction had 10 bases not matched to a gene; V was cut back by 4 bases and J by 9 bases. The CDR3 bases are TGCGCCAGCAGCCCCGAACCGGGAGGGCGGCGGGAGCTGTTTTTT. Translation gives CASSPEPGGRRELFF.

This clone was seen only once. Other DNA sequences from this sample encode an identical CDR3 as well. The chain uses TRBV5-1 and TRBJ1-1; tentative D call: TRBD1 (6 bases). The CDR3 runs 13 residues. V lost 4 bases, J lost 1 base, and 8 bases lay in between. Germline CDR1 and CDR2: SGHRS and YFSETQ. The CDR3 DNA sequence: TGCGCCAGCAGCCTGACAGGGAACACTGAAGCTTTCTTT. Translating it yields CASSLTGNTEAFF.